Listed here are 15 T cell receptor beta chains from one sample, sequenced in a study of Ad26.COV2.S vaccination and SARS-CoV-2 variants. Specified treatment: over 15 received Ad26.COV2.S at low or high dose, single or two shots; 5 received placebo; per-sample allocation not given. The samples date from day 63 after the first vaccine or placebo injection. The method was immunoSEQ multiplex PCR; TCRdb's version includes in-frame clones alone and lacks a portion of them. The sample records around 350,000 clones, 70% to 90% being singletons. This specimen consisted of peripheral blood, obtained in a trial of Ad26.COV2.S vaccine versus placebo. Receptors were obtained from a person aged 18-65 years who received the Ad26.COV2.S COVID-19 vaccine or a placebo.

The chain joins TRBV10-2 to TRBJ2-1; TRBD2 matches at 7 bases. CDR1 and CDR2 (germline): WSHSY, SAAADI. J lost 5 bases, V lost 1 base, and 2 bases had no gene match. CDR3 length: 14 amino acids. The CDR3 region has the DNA TGCGCCAGCAGTGAGTTACTAGCGAACAATGAGCAGTTCTTC. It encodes CASSELLANNEQFF.

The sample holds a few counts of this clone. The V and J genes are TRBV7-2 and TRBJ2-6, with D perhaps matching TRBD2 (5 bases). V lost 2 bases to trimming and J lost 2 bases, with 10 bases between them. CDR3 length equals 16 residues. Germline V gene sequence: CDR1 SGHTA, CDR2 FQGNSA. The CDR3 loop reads CASSLFWGAGANVLTF. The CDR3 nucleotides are TGTGCCAGCAGCTTATTTTGGGGAGCTGGGGCCAACGTCCTGACTTTC.

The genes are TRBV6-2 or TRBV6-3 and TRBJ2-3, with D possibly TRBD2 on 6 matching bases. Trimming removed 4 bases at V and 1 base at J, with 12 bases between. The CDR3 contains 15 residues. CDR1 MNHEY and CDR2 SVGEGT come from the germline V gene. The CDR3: CASSLIGSRTDTQYF. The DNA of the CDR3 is TGTGCCAGCAGTTTGATCGGGAGTCGCACAGATACGCAGTATTTT.

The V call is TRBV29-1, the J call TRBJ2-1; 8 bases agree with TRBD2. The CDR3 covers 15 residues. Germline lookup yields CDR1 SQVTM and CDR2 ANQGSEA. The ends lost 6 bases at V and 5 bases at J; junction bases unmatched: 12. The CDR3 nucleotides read TGCAGCGTAGCCGGGGGGGGTGGACGGGACAATGAGCAGTTCTTC. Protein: CSVAGGGGRDNEQFF.

CDR3 nucleotides: TGTGCCAGCAGTTTGACAGGCTACAATGAGCAGTTCTTC. It specifies CASSLTGYNEQFF. The chain is built from TRBV12-3 or TRBV12-4 and TRBJ2-1, with D possibly matching TRBD1 (6 bases). The CDR3 totals 13 residues. V was clipped by 3 bases and J by 3 bases, with 6 bases between them.

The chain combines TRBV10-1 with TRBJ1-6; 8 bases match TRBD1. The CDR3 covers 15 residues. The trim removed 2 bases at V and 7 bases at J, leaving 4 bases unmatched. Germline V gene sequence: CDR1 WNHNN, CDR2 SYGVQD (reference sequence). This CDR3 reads CASSEGQGYNSPLHF. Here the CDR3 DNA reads TGCGCCAGCAGTGAGGGACAGGGTTACAATTCACCCCTCCACTTT.

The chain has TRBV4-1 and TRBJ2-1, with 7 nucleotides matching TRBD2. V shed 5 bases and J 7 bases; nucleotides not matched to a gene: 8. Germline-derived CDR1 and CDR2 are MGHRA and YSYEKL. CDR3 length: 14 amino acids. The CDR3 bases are TGCGCCAGCAGCACTCGACTAGCCCTGAATGAGCAGTTCTTC. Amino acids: CASSTRLALNEQFF.

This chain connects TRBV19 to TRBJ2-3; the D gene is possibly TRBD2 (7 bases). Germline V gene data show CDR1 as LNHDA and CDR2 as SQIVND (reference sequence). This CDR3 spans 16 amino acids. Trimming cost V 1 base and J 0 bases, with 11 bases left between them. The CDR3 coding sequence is TGTGCCAGTAGTATAGCGGGGGGCCTTAGCACAGATACGCAGTATTTT. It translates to CASSIAGGLSTDTQYF.

The CDR3 is CASSLIGGTGELFF. The CDR3, as DNA: TGTGCCAGCAGTTTAATTGGGGGCACCGGGGAGCTGTTTTTT. The chain employs TRBV28 and TRBJ2-2; D is possibly TRBD1 or TRBD2 (5 bases each). The CDR3 is 14 residues long. Trimming stripped 2 bases from V and 4 bases from J, with 8 bases between. From germline, CDR1 is MDHEN and CDR2 SYDVKM.

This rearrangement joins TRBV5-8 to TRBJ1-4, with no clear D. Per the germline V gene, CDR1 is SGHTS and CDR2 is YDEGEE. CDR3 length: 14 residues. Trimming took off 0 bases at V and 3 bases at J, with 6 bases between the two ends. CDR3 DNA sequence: TGTGCCAGCAGCTTGGACGGGGCTAATGAAAAACTGTTTTTT. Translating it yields CASSLDGANEKLFF.

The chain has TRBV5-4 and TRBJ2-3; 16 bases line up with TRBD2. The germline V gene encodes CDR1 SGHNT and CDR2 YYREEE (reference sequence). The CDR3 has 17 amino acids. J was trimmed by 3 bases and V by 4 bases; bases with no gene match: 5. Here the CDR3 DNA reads TGTGCCAGCAGCCCAGGGACTAGCGGGAGGGTGACAGATACGCAGTATTTT. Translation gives CASSPGTSGRVTDTQYF.

The CDR3 here is CASSETGAYEQYF. The DNA for the CDR3 is TGTGCCAGCAGTGAGACAGGGGCCTACGAGCAGTACTTC. This chain links TRBV12-3 or TRBV12-4 with TRBJ2-7; 8 bases match TRBD1. This CDR3 is 13 amino acids long. V shed 5 bases, J shed 2 bases, and the junction held 2 bases outside the gene matches.

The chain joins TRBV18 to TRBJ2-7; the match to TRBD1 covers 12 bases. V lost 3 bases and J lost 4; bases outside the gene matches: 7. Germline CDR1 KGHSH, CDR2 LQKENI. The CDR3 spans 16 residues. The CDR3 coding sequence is TGTGCCAGCTCACCCCGGGGGACAGGGGGCGAATACGAGCAGTACTTC. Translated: CASSPRGTGGEYEQYF.

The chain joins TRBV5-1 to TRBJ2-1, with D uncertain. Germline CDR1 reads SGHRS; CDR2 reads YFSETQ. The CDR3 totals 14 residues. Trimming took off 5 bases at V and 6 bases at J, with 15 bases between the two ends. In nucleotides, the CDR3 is TGCGCCAGCAGGTGGAGTGCACCTGGCAATGAGCAGTTCTTC. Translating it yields CASRWSAPGNEQFF.

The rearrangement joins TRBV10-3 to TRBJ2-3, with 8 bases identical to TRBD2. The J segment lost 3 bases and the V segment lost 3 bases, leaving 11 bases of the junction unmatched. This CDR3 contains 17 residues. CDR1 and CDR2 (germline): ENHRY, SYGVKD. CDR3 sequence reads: CAISEPPTGRATDTQYF. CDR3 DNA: TGTGCCATCAGTGAACCTCCCACCGGGAGGGCGACAGATACGCAGTATTTT.